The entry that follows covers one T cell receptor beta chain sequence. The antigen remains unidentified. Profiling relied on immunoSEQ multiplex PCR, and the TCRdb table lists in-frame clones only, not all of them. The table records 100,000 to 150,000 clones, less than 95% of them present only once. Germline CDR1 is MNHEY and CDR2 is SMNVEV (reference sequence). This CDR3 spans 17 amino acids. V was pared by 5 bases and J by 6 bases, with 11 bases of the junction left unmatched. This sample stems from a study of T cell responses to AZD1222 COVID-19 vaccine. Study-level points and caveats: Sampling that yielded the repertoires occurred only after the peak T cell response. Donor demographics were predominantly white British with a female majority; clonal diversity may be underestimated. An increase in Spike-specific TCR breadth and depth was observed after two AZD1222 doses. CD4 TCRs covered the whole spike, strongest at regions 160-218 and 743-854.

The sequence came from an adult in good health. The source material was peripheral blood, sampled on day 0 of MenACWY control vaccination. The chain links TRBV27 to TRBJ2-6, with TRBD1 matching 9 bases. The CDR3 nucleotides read TGTGCCAGCAGTCCGCGGGACAGGGCTTCGTTGGCCAACGTCCTGACTTTC. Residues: CASSPRDRASLANVLTF.